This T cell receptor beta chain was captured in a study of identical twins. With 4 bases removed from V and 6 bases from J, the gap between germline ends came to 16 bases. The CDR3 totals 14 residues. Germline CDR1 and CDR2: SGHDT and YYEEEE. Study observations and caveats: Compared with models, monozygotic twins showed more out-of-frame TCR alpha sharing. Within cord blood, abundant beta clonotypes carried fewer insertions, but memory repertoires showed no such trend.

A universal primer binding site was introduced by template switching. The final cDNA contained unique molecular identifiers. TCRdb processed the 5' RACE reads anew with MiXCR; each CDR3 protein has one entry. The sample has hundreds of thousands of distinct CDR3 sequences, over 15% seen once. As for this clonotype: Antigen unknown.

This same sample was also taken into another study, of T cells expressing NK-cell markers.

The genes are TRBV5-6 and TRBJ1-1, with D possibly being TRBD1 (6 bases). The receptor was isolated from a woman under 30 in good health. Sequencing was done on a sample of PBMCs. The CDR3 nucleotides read TGTGCCAGCAGCCTACTAACAGGGCGGCCTGAAGCTTTCTTT. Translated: CASSLLTGRPEAFF.